This T cell receptor beta chain was observed in a study of blood T cell repertoires in COVID-19. The CDR3 extends over 19 amino acids. V trimming: 6 bases; J trimming: 1 base; junction bases outside the gene matches: 15. Germline V gene data show CDR1 as KGHSH and CDR2 as LQKENI. The study drew participants aged roughly 18 to 95 years from 20 to 30 US areas. Cohorts were determined from participant-reported clinical history. For recovered donors of Cohort 3, there were two negative PCRs, clearance, or symptom resolution. Clones were sequenced by immunoSEQ multiplex PCR, and TCRdb holds only the in-frame ones, with some missing. The sample comprises a few hundred thousand clones, roughly 87% of which are singletons, and approximately 5.2% rests with the top ten.

The rearrangement joins TRBV18 to TRBJ2-1, with 10 bases matching TRBD1. This receptor was identified in a woman younger than 45 who had recovered from COVID-19. Sequenced sample: PBMCs or T cells enriched from blood (not recorded which). CDR3 loop: CASSEFTGTGVLSYNEQFF. CDR3 sequence (DNA): TGTGCCAGCTCGGAGTTTACCGGGACAGGGGTTTTGTCCTACAATGAGCAGTTCTTC.